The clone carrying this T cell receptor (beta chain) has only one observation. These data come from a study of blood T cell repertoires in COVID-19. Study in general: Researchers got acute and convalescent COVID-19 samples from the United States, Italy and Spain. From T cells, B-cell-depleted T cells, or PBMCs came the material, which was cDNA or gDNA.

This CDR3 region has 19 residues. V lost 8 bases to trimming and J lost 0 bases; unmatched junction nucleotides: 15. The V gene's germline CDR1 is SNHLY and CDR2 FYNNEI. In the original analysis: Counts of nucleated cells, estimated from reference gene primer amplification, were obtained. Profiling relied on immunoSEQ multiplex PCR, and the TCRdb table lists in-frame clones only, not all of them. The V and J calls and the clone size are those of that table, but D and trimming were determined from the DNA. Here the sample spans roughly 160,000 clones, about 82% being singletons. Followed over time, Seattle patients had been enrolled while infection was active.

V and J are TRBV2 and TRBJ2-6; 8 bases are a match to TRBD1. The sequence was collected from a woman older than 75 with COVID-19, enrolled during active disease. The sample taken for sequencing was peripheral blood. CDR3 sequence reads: CASGGRGRTPSSGANVLTF. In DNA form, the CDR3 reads TGTGCCAGCGGGGGCAGGGGGCGTACACCCAGCTCTGGGGCCAACGTCCTGACTTTC. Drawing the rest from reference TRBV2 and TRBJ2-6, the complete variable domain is EPEVTQTPSHQVTQMGQEVILRCVPISNHLYFYWYRQILGQKVEFLVSFYNNEISEKSEIFDDQFSVERPDGSNFTLKIRSTKLEDSAMYFCASGGRGRTPSSGANVLTFGAGSRLTVL.